Given below is one T cell receptor (beta chain) in context. Its antigen remains unidentified. No base qualities exist here, and no much larger clone lies one base off it. The sample is drawn from a study of blood T cell repertoires in COVID-19 (dated by TCRdb to about 2020). For the wider study: Collaborator samples came from the United States, Italy and Spain and covered acute and convalescent phases of COVID-19. The prospective study material was composed of cDNA or gDNA derived from T cells, B-cell-depleted T cells, or PBMCs. The dataset comprised deeply sampled blood TCRbeta repertoires from subjects exposed to, actively infected with, or recovered from COVID-19. A freely available public database, intended as a resource for researchers studying the immune response to SARS-CoV-2, is where the repertoires were released. The samples were drawn from two sources: the first 160 participants of the ongoing ImmuneRACE study, and 1,000 to 1,500 subjects contributed by 6 global collaborators. A de-identified subject ID, COVID-19 status, age in years and sex were almost always included in the sample metadata. Where available, HLA class I and class II types were obtained from metadata supplied by the sample provider rather than from assay-based typing. Overall study results and their limits: How much clinical and demographic metadata was included differed by source and by participant, and the metadata was provided uncurated.

One collaborating source in Seattle enrolled patients while the patients were actively infected and followed the patients over time throughout the course of disease. Whole blood was collected in K2EDTA tubes by collaborating institutions according to the institutions' own protocols. For TCRbeta analysis, collaborator samples were shipped as frozen whole blood, as isolated PBMCs, or as DNA extracted from either sample type. The germline V gene (reference sequence) sets CDR1 to SGHAT and CDR2 to FQDESV. Here V drops 6 bases and J drops 4 bases, and the junction holds 2 bases not matched to any gene. From its cysteine to its phenylalanine, the CDR3 spans 12 amino acids. Only the CDR3 part of the read is kept: 36 bases, read in frame from the first base. The immunoSEQ Assay, a bias-controlled multiplex PCR, was used to amplify TCRbeta CDR3 regions from genomic DNA. In the authors' own workflow: Within the assay, amplification of reference gene primers was used to estimate how many nucleated cells each sample contained. Sequence reads were collapsed and filtered to measure the absolute abundance of every unique TCRbeta CDR3 rearrangement. For each sample, productive Simpson clonality was calculated by taking the square root of Simpson's diversity index across productive rearrangements. Here the immuneACCESS table is served through TCRdb, limited to in-frame sequences with V and J called. Missing clones are a known gap in these copies; in checked studies unresolved V genes cover under half, and the rest lacks a known reason. V and J calls and clone size follow that table, whereas D and trimming were derived from the DNA. The sample table lists 410,000 or so clones, 75% to 90% of them with a count of one. 1.5% to 1.9% of the sample rests with the top ten.

The specimen was peripheral blood. The receptor's source is a woman between 35 and 50 years old with COVID-19, enrolled during active disease. The V and J genes are TRBV11-1 and TRBJ1-2, with 7 junctional bases fitting TRBD1. The DNA reads TGTGCCAGCAGTTGGGACAGCTATGGCTACACCTTC. This sequence encodes CASSWDSYGYTF.